The 16 T cell receptor beta chains below all came from one sample that was sequenced in a study of sequential checkpoint blockade in melanoma. This table comes from immunoSEQ multiplex PCR, and its TCRdb copy is limited to in-frame clones, with some not included. The repertoire includes about 21,000 clones, about four fifths of them detected once, and about 9.4% sits in the top ten. Treatment specified: randomized to nivolumab then ipilimumab (arm A) or the reverse (arm B). Material: CD8+ T cells sorted from blood (inferred from file names), obtained from a patient given nivolumab and ipilimumab in sequence. All receptors derive from a human donor with melanoma.

The chain has TRBV10-3 and TRBJ1-1, with D unclear. The germline CDR1 and CDR2 sequences are ENHRY and SYGVKD. Trimming took 4 bases from V and 1 from J, leaving 7 bases between them. The CDR3 spans 13 residues. In DNA, the CDR3 is TGTGCCATCAGTGCAAGAGAGAACACTGAAGCTTTCTTT. This gives the protein CAISARENTEAFF.

The V and J genes are TRBV27 and TRBJ1-4, with D possibly being TRBD1 (5 bases). CDR1 is MNHEY and CDR2 is SMNVEV in the germline V gene (reference sequence). The CDR3 spans 14 residues. The V end was cut by 3 bases, the J end by 4 bases, with 9 bases between. In nucleotides, the CDR3 is TGTGCCAGCAGTTTTCGACAGAGTAATGAAAAACTGTTTTTT. Translated: CASSFRQSNEKLFF.

With respect to this clone: This specimen includes other DNA sequences encoding the same CDR3. The rearrangement joins TRBV7-9 to TRBJ1-3; 7 bases agree with TRBD1. This CDR3 comprises 14 residues. The J segment lost 2 bases and the V segment lost 6 bases, leaving 4 bases of the junction unmatched. CDR1 is SEHNR and CDR2 is FQNEAQ in the germline V gene (reference sequence). In nucleotides, the CDR3 is TGTGCCAGCAGTGGAACAGGGGCTGGAAACACCATATATTTT. Protein sequence: CASSGTGAGNTIYF.

J is TRBJ2-4 and V is TRBV7-8; D perhaps matches TRBD2 (7 bases). This CDR3 region has 17 residues. Germline CDR1 SGHVS, CDR2 FQNEAQ. Trimming pared 5 bases from V and 2 bases from J, leaving 19 bases between. CDR3 region: CASSPRGARRTKNIQYF. CDR3 DNA sequence: TGTGCCAGCAGCCCCCGGGGGGCACGGCGAACCAAAAACATTCAGTACTTC.

The table lists this clone with a count of one. The gene calls are TRBV5-6 and TRBJ1-3; D is undetermined. CDR1 and CDR2 (germline): SGHDT, YYEEEE. The germline V and J ends were trimmed by 6 bases and 4 bases, with 14 bases remaining between them. The CDR3 is 14 residues long. DNA for the CDR3: TGTGCCAGCACCAGGACTCCGGGAGGAAACACCATATATTTT. As protein: CASTRTPGGNTIYF.

The rearrangement links TRBV28 to TRBJ2-7; 16 nucleotides align to TRBD2. V was clipped by 7 bases and J by 2 bases; unmatched bases: 8. Germline V CDR1 and CDR2: MDHEN, SYDVKM. The CDR3 extends over 17 amino acids. The DNA of the CDR3 is TGTGCCAGCATCCCGGGACTAGCGGGAGGGGCAACCTACGAGCAGTACTTC. Translating it yields CASIPGLAGGATYEQYF.

In this sample, this clone turned up a few times. The rearrangement joins TRBV6-5 to TRBJ2-1, with D possibly being TRBD1 (5 bases). Germline-derived CDR1 and CDR2 are MNHEY and SVGAGI. Trimming removed 3 bases from V and 5 bases from J, with 8 bases in between. This CDR3 comprises 13 residues. This chain's CDR3 is CASSYLGDNEQFF. CDR3 sequence (DNA): TGTGCCAGCAGTTATCTAGGGGACAATGAGCAGTTCTTC.

The V gene is TRBV10-2, the J gene TRBJ1-5; D ambiguous. Germline loops: CDR1 WSHSY, CDR2 SAAADI. The CDR3 is 15 residues long. V was trimmed by 8 bases and J by 2 bases, leaving 16 bases between them. The DNA of the CDR3 is TGCGCCAGCCGGGTAGGCTCCCGGGGCAATCAGCCCCAGCATTTT. Translated: CASRVGSRGNQPQHF.

The chain couples TRBV28 to TRBJ1-2; D is undetermined. The germline CDR1 and CDR2 sequences are MDHEN and SYDVKM. Trimming pared 2 bases from V and 4 bases from J, leaving 14 bases between. This CDR3 has 15 residues. CDR3 nucleotide sequence: TGTGCCAGCAGTTTAGAACAGACCGGGAGCTATGGCTACACCTTC. It yields the protein CASSLEQTGSYGYTF.

The J gene is TRBJ2-3, the V gene TRBV10-2, with D perhaps TRBD1 (5 bases). Trimming removed 8 bases at V and 7 bases at J, with 16 bases between. Germline CDR1 is WSHSY and CDR2 is SAAADI. The CDR3 length is 13 residues. The CDR3 DNA reads TGCGCCAGCCGACAGACACAGGAATATACGCAGTATTTT. Encoded protein: CASRQTQEYTQYF.

This chain joins TRBV6-6 and TRBJ2-7; 11 bases line up with TRBD2. Germline values: CDR1 MNHNY, CDR2 SVGAGI (reference sequence). The CDR3 sequence is 14 residues long. Unmatched junction bases numbered 8, after V lost 7 bases and J lost 6 bases. CDR3 loop: CASTLAGGNPEQYF. DNA for the CDR3: TGTGCCAGCACCTTAGCGGGGGGGAACCCCGAGCAGTACTTC.

Here the CDR3 reads CASSFLQGTGSYEQYF. For the CDR3, the DNA is TGTGCCAGCAGCTTCCTCCAGGGGACAGGGTCCTACGAGCAGTACTTC. The chain combines TRBV7-8 with TRBJ2-7; the match to TRBD1 covers 9 bases. This CDR3 is built from 16 residues. V lost 3 bases, J lost 1 base, and 7 bases stayed unmatched. Germline CDR1 and CDR2: SGHVS and FQNEAQ.

The chain uses TRBV5-4 and TRBJ1-2; 7 bases line up with TRBD1. Trimming at V came to 0 bases and at J to 3 bases, leaving 5 bases not matched to a gene. Germline V gene sequence: CDR1 SGHNT, CDR2 YYREEE (reference sequence). The CDR3 has 15 amino acids. CDR3: CASSLESGGHYGYTF. DNA for the CDR3: TGTGCCAGCAGCTTGGAGTCAGGGGGGCACTATGGCTACACCTTC.

The rearrangement uses TRBV19 and TRBJ2-7; TRBD1 matches 8 bases. This CDR3 region has 14 residues. In germline, CDR1 is LNHDA, CDR2 SQIVND (reference sequence). V gave up 5 bases and J gave up 2 bases; unmatched junction bases: 5. The CDR3: CASSARTGTYEQYF. CDR3 sequence (DNA): TGTGCCAGTAGTGCCCGGACAGGGACCTACGAGCAGTACTTC.

The J gene is TRBJ2-6, the V gene TRBV10-2, with D possibly being TRBD1 (5 bases). V lost 2 bases and J 2 bases, leaving 16 bases between the germline ends. Germline V CDR1 and CDR2: WSHSY, SAAADI. The CDR3 spans 18 residues. The chain's CDR3 is CASSELVSFRAGANVLTF. CDR3 in DNA: TGCGCCAGCAGTGAGCTTGTGAGCTTCAGGGCTGGGGCCAACGTCCTGACTTTC.

This clone occurred once. The chain uses TRBV27 and TRBJ1-5; 10 nucleotides match TRBD1. The CDR3 has 12 amino acids. Germline CDR1 and CDR2: MNHEY and SMNVEV (reference sequence). V trimming: 6 bases; J trimming: 7 bases; junction bases outside the gene matches: 0. Written as DNA, the CDR3 is TGTGCCAGCAGGGACAGGGGGCAGCCCCAGCATTTT. Translation gives CASRDRGQPQHF.